One sample yielded the 13 T cell receptor beta chains listed below, sequenced in a study of siplizumab effects on memory and regulatory T cells. Assay: immunoSEQ multiplex PCR; the TCRdb copy retains only in-frame clones and omits some. The sample includes approximately 82,000 clones, roughly 87% seen only once; the top ten take approximately 1.5%. Sequencing was carried out using Tregs sorted from blood. These receptors were obtained from a human donor in good health.

The V and J genes are TRBV18 and TRBJ1-1; D is uncertain. Germline CDR1 is KGHSH and CDR2 is LQKENI. This CDR3 contains 13 residues. Trimming removed 5 bases at V and 8 bases at J, with 15 bases between. CDR3 region: CASSEQLLQEAFF. CDR3 in DNA: TGTGCCAGCTCAGAACAGCTATTACAAGAAGCTTTCTTT.

The gene calls are TRBV6-1 and TRBJ1-1; TRBD1 agrees at 9 bases. V trimming: 6 bases; J trimming: 5 bases; junction bases outside the gene matches: 7. Germline assignment: CDR1 MNHNS and CDR2 SASEGT. The CDR3 loop spans 14 amino acids. As DNA, the CDR3 is TGTGCCAGCAGGGTAGACAGGGGGAGGACTGAAGCTTTCTTT. The encoded protein is CASRVDRGRTEAFF.

This clone was seen a single time. This chain connects TRBV5-1 to TRBJ2-1; no clear D. The V gene's germline CDR1 is SGHRS and CDR2 YFSETQ. V lost 0 bases and J 10 bases, leaving 14 bases between the germline ends. CDR3 length: 14 residues. As DNA, the CDR3 is TGCGCCAGCAGCTTGGCCGCGAGGAAGGAAGAGCAGTTCTTC. Translating it yields CASSLAARKEEQFF.

J is TRBJ2-3 and V is TRBV10-3, with 12 bases aligning to TRBD2. CDR1 and CDR2 from the germline V gene are ENHRY and SYGVKD. V dropped 5 bases and J dropped 3; count of bases not matched to a gene: 12. The CDR3 runs to 18 residues. The CDR3 spells CAISRTSGGPLITDTQYF. CDR3 nucleotides: TGTGCCATCAGTAGAACTAGCGGGGGGCCTCTAATTACAGATACGCAGTATTTT.

The table lists this clone with a few counts. The chain carries TRBV10-3 and TRBJ2-2; 8 bases align to TRBD2. The germline V gene has CDR1 ENHRY and CDR2 SYGVKD. V lost 6 bases, J lost 3 bases, and 6 bases stayed unmatched. The CDR3 length is 15 residues. The CDR3 DNA is TGTGCCATCAGCCCCCTAGCGGGTGACACCGGGGAGCTGTTTTTT. This gives the protein CAISPLAGDTGELFF.

The chain carries TRBV10-3 and TRBJ1-2; D is perhaps TRBD1 (5 bases). V lost 4 bases, J lost 5 bases, and 23 bases lay in between. Germline V lookup: CDR1 ENHRY, CDR2 SYGVKD. The CDR3 length is 17 residues. The CDR3 loop is CAISGGTNRALGYGYTF. Written as DNA, the CDR3 is TGTGCCATCAGTGGGGGGACGAATAGGGCATTGGGATATGGCTACACCTTC.

This clone was seen only once. The rearrangement uses TRBV20-1 and TRBJ1-1; the D is unclear. Germline CDR1 reads DFQATT; CDR2 reads SNEGSKA (reference sequence). The ends were cut back, 6 bases at V and 10 bases at J, with 15 bases in the middle. This CDR3 has 11 residues. CDR3 region: CSARGKGSAFF. The CDR3 nucleotides read TGCAGTGCCCGAGGCAAGGGATCAGCTTTCTTT.

The chain couples TRBV29-1 to TRBJ1-2; maybe TRBD1 (6 bases). With 0 bases removed from V and 13 bases from J, the gap between germline ends came to 15 bases. The CDR3 loop spans 12 amino acids. CDR1 is SQVTM, CDR2 ANQGSEA, per germline. Here the CDR3 reads CSVEEHREVFTF. DNA of the CDR3: TGCAGCGTTGAAGAACACAGGGAGGTGTTCACCTTC.

Regarding this clone: A junction end diverges from the germline sequence, so it may reflect a read error. This chain uses TRBV28 with TRBJ2-7, with D possibly matching TRBD2 (7 bases). CDR3 length equals 14 residues. Germline CDR1 and CDR2: MDHEN and SYDVKM. CDR3 sequence reads: CASSRGGAGYGQYF. CDR3 nucleotide sequence: TGTGCCAGCAGCCGAGGGGGGGCAGGATACGGGCAGTACTTC. The entire variable domain, with the rest obtained from reference TRBV28 and TRBJ2-7, is as follows: DVKVTQSSRYLVKRTGEKVFLECVQDMDHENMFWYRQDPGLGLRLIYFSYDVKMKEKGDIPEGYSVSREKKERFSLILESASTNQTSMYLCASSRGGAGYGQYFGPGTRLTVT.

This chain joins TRBV18 and TRBJ1-2, with a tentative D call TRBD1 (5 bases). The CDR3 runs 13 residues. Trimming shortened V by 5 bases and J by 8 bases, and 15 bases separated the two germline ends. Looked up from germline, CDR1 is KGHSH and CDR2 is LQKENI. This CDR3 is CASSYRQSDGYTF. CDR3 coding DNA: TGTGCCAGCTCATATCGACAGAGCGACGGCTACACCTTC. The full variable domain, with the rest looked up from reference TRBV18 and TRBJ1-2, is NAGVMQNPRHLVRRRGQEARLRCSPMKGHSHVYWYRQLPEEGLKFMVYLQKENIIDESGMPKERFSAEFPKEGPSILRIQQVVRGDSAAYFCASSYRQSDGYTFGSGTRLTVV.

Turning to this clone: Other DNA sequences in this sample translate to the same CDR3. CDR3 sequence reads: CASSLQETQYF. CDR3 nucleotide sequence: TGCGCCAGCAGCTTACAAGAGACCCAGTACTTC. The chain is built from TRBV5-1 and TRBJ2-5; D is undetermined. The CDR3 extends over 11 amino acids. Germline-derived CDR1 and CDR2 are SGHRS and YFSETQ. Trimming pared 2 bases from V and 2 bases from J, leaving 1 base between.

The gene calls are TRBV7-9 and TRBJ1-1; unclear D gene. Germline V gives CDR1 SEHNR, CDR2 FQNEAQ (reference sequence). CDR3 size: 11 residues. V was pared by 7 bases and J by 8 bases, with 11 bases between. CDR3 nucleotides: TGTGCCAGCACCCTCCGAAGCGAAGCTTTCTTT. The encoded protein is CASTLRSEAFF. The entire variable domain, with the rest obtained from reference TRBV7-9 and TRBJ1-1, is as follows: DTGVSQNPRHKITKRGQNVTFRCDPISEHNRLYWYRQTLGQGPEFLTYFQNEAQLEKSRLLSDRFSAERPKGSFSTLEIQRTEQGDSAMYLCASTLRSEAFFGQGTRLTVV.

This CDR3 is CASSSAGGWSSYNEQFF. Written as DNA, the CDR3 is TGCGCCAGCAGCTCAGCGGGTGGCTGGAGCTCCTACAATGAGCAGTTCTTC. The genes are TRBV5-1 and TRBJ2-1, with D tentatively TRBD2 (6 bases). CDR1 and CDR2 from the germline V gene are SGHRS and YFSETQ. The CDR3 is 17 residues long. Trimming took 3 bases from V and 0 from J, leaving 16 bases between them.